The following is a TCR beta chain sequence with its context. The target antigen is unknown. TCRdb reprocessed the 5' RACE reads, with one entry per CDR3 protein and no DNA. This repertoire includes roughly 390,000 distinct CDR3 sequences. These data originate in a study of T cells expressing NK-cell markers. General study results and limits: Several donors' CD3+CD56-NKG2C+ cells were dominated by the same clonotypes.

Per germline, CDR1 SGHTA and CDR2 FQGTGA. The CDR3 spans 15 residues. Sequenced: blood T cells: a sorted CD56 or NKG2C T cell subset, CD4+ or CD8+ T cells, or bulk PBMC T cells (not recorded which). The origin of this receptor is a man between 18 and 69 years old in good health. J is TRBJ2-7 and V is TRBV7-3; as DNA is missing, the TRBD1 call by TCRdb cannot be tested. This CDR3 is CASSSKAGDTYEQYF.